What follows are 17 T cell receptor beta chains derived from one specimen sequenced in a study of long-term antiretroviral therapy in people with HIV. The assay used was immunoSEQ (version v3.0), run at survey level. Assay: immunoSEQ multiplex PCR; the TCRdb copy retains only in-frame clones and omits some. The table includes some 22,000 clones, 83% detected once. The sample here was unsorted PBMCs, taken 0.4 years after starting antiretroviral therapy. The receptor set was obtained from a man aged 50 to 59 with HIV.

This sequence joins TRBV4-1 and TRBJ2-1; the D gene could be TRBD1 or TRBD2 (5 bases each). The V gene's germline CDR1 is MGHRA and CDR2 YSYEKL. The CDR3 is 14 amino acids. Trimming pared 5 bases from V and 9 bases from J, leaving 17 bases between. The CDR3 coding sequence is TGCGCCAGCAGCTCCTTGGGACCCCCCCCTGAGCAGTTCTTC. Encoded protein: CASSSLGPPPEQFF.

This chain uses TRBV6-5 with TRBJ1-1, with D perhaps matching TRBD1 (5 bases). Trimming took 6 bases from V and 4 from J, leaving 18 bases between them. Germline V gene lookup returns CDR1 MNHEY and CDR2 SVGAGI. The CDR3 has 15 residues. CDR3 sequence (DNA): TGTGCCAGCAGCGGAACGGGGGGAAGTGGCACTGAAGCTTTCTTT. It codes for CASSGTGGSGTEAFF.

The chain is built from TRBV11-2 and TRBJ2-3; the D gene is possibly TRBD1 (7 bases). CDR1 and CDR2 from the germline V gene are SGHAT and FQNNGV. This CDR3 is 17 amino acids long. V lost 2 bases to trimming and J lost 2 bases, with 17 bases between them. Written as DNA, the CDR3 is TGTGCCAGCAGCTTACTTGGAGGGGGCGTACTCACAGATACGCAGTATTTT. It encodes CASSLLGGGVLTDTQYF.

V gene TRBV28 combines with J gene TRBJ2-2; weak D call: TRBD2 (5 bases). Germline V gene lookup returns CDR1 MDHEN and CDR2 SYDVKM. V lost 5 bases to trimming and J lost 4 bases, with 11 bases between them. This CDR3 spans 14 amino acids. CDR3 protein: CASSDNAGTGELFF. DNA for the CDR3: TGTGCCAGCAGTGACAACGCGGGCACCGGGGAGCTGTTTTTT.

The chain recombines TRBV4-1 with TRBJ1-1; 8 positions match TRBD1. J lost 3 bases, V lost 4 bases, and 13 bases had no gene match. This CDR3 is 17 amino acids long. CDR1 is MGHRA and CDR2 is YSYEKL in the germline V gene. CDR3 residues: CASSLRPGQGADTEAFF. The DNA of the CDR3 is TGCGCCAGCAGCCTCCGACCCGGGCAGGGGGCGGACACTGAAGCTTTCTTT.

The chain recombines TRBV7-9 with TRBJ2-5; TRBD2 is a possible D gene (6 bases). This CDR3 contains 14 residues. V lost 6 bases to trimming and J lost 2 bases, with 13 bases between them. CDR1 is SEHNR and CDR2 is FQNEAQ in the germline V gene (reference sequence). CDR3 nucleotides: TGTGCCAGCAGAGATTACGGGGGACAAGAGACCCAGTACTTC. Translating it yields CASRDYGGQETQYF.

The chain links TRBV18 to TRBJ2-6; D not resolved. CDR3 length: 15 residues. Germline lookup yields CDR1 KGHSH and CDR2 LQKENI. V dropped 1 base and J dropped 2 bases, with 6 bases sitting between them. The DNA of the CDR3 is TGTGCCAGCTCACCACTTGAAACTGGGGCCAACGTCCTGACTTTC. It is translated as CASSPLETGANVLTF.

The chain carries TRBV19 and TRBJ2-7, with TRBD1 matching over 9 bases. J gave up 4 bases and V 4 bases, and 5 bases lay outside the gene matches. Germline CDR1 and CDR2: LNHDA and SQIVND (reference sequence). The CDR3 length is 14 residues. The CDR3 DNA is TGTGCCAGTAGTACCCTCGACAGGGGGTACGAGCAGTACTTC. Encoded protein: CASSTLDRGYEQYF.

The CDR3 loop reads CASNIGGFADTQYF. DNA of the CDR3: TGTGCCAGCAACATAGGGGGCTTCGCAGATACGCAGTATTTT. The chain links TRBV25-1 to TRBJ2-3; 7 bases match TRBD1. J lost 4 bases, V lost 7 bases, and 8 bases had no gene match. Germline V gene data show CDR1 as MGHDK and CDR2 as SYGVNS. The CDR3 is 14 residues long.

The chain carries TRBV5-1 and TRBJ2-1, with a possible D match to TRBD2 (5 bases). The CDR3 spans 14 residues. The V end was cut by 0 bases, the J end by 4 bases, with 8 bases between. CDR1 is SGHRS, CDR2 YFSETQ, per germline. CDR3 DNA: TGCGCCAGCAGCTTGGGAGCGGCATACAATGAGCAGTTCTTC. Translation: CASSLGAAYNEQFF.

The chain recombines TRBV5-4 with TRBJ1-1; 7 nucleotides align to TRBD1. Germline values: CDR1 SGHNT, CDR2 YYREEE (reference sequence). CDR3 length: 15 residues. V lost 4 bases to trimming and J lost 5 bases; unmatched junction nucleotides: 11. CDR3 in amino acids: CASSVNRGLGTEAFF. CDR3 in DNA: TGTGCCAGCAGCGTTAACAGGGGTTTAGGGACTGAAGCTTTCTTT.

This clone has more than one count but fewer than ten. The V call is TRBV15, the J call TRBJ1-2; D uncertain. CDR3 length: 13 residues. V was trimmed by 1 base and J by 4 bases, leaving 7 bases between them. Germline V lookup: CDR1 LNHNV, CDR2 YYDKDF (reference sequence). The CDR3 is CATSRGTPYGYTF. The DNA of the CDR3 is TGTGCCACCAGCAGAGGGACTCCCTATGGCTACACCTTC.

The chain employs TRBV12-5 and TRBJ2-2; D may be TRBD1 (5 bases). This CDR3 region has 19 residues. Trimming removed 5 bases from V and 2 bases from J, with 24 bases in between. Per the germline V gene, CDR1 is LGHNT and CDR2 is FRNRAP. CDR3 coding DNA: TGTGCTAGTGGTCAAACCCAATTATCAGACAGTCTAAACACCGGGGAGCTGTTTTTT. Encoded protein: CASGQTQLSDSLNTGELFF.

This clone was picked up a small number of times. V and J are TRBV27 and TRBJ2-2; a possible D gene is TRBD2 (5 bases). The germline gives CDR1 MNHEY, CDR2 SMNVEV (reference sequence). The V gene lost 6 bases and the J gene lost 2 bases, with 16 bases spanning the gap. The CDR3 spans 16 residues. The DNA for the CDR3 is TGTGCCAGCAGAAACATTGAGGCGGGTAACACCGGGGAGCTGTTTTTT. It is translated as CASRNIEAGNTGELFF.

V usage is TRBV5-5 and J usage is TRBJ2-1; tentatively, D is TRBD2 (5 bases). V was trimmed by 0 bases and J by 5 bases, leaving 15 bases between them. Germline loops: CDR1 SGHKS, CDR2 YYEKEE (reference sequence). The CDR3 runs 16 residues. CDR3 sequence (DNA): TGTGCCAGCAGCTTGGGACTAAGCGGATACAACAATGAGCAGTTCTTC. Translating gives CASSLGLSGYNNEQFF.

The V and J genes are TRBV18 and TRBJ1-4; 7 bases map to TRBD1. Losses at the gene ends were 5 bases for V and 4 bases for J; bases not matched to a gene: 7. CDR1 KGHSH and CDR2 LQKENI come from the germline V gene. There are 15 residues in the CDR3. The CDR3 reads CASSARQGLNEKLFF. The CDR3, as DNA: TGTGCCAGCTCAGCGCGACAGGGCCTTAATGAAAAACTGTTTTTT. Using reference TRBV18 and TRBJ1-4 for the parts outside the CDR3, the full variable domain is NAGVMQNPRHLVRRRGQEARLRCSPMKGHSHVYWYRQLPEEGLKFMVYLQKENIIDESGMPKERFSAEFPKEGPSILRIQQVVRGDSAAYFCASSARQGLNEKLFFGSGTQLSVL.

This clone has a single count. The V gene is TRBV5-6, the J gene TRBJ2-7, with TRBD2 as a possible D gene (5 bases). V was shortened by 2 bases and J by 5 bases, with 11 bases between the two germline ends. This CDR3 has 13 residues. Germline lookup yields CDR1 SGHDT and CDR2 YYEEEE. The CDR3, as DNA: TGTGCCAGCAGCTTTTTATGGGAGCACGAGCAGTACTTC. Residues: CASSFLWEHEQYF. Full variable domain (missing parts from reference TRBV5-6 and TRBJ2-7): DAGVTQSPTHLIKTRGQQVTLRCSPKSGHDTVSWYQQALGQGPQFIFQYYEEEERQRGNFPDRFSGHQFPNYSSELNVNALLLGDSALYLCASSFLWEHEQYFGPGTRLTVT.